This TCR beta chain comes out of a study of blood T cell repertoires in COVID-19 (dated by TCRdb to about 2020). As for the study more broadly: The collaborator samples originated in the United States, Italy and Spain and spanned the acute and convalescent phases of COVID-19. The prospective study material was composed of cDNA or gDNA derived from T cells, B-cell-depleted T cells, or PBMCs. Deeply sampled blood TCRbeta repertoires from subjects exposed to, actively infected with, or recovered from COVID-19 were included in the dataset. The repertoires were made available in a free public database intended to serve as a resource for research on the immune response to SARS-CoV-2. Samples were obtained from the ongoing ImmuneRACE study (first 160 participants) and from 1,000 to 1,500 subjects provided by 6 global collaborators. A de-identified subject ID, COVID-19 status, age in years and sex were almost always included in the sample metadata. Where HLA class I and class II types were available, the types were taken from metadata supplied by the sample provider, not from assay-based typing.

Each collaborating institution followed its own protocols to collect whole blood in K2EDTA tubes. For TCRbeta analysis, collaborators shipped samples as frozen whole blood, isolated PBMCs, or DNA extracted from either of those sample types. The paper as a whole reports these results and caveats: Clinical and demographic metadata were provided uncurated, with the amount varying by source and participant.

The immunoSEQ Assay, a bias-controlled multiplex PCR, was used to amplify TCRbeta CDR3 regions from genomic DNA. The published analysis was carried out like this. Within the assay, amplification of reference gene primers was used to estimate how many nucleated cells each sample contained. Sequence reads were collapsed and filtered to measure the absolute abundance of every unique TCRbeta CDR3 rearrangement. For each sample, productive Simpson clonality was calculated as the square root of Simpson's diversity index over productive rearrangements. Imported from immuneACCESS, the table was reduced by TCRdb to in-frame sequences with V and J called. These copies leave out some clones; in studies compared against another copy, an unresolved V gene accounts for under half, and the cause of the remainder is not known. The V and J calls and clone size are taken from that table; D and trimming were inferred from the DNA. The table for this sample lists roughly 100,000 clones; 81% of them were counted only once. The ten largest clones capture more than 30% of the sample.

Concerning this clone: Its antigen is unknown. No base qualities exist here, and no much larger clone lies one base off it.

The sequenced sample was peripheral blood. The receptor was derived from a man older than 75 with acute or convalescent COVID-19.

The sequenced DNA is TGTGCCAGCAGGATTAGCGGAAATGAGCAGTTCTTC. The resulting protein is CASRISGNEQFF. This chain joins TRBV12-3 or TRBV12-4 to TRBJ2-1, with TRBD2 as a weak D call on 6 bases. Including cysteine and phenylalanine, the CDR3 has 12 amino acids. CDR3 DNA is the only sequence kept; it has 36 bases, read in frame from the first base. V sheds 6 bases and J sheds 7 bases, leaving 10 bases between their ends.